Listed below are T cell receptor beta chains from one sample, sequenced in a study of blood T cells in healthy people across ages. A single record per CDR3 protein comes from TCRdb applying MiXCR to the 5' RACE reads. The sample shows fewer than 1 million distinct CDR3 sequences, around 43% of them seen only once. The sequencing sample was made of blood. The receptors here all came from a man aged 60 to 75 in good health. CDR3s include the opening cysteine and the closing phenylalanine or tryptophan. A D gene is named only where the DNA matches it firmly. Expanded clones get a size class; other rows say once, few or many, or leave the size out.

j_call v_call d_call clone_size cdr3_nt cdr3_aa
TRBJ2-3 TRBV10-3 TRBD2 - TGTGCCATCAGTGAGTCGACTAGCCCAGATACGCAGTATTTT CAISESTSPDTQYF
TRBJ2-5 TRBV11-3 TRBD2 few TGTGCCAGCAGCTTACAAACCCGGGGACTAGCGGGTGGAGAGACCCAGTACTTC CASSLQTRGLAGGETQYF
TRBJ2-1 TRBV14 TRBD2 - TGTGCCAGCAGCCAGGGCAGACTAGCTAGCTCCTACAATGAGCAGTTCTTC CASSQGRLASSYNEQFF
TRBJ1-4 TRBV7-9 - - TGTGCCAGCAGCACCGGACAGAAACTTAATGAAAAACTGTTTTTT CASSTGQKLNEKLFF
TRBJ2-4 TRBV9 - - TGTGCCAGCAACGTAGGCGTAGGACAGTCAACGGGGGAGCAGTACTTC CASNVGVGQSTGEQYF
TRBJ1-4 TRBV7-2 - - TGTGCCAGCAGCTCCCGACGGGGGGGAACTAATGAAAAACTGTTTTTT CASSSRRGGTNEKLFF
TRBJ2-1 TRBV6-5 - few TGTGCCAGCAGTACCCTGGGGCCGTACAACTACAATGAGCAGTTCTTC CASSTLGPYNYNEQFF
TRBJ2-3 TRBV25-1 - - TGTGCCAGCAGTGAATGTATTCTTGGGGTATCGGATACGCAGTATTTT CASSECILGVSDTQYF
TRBJ2-3 TRBV12-3/TRBV12-4 - - TGTGTCAGCAGCTTGCGAGATACGCAGTATTTT CVSSLRDTQYF
TRBJ1-6 TRBV27 - - TGTGCCAGCAGGACCTGGAATTCACCCCTCCACTTT CASRTWNSPLHF
TRBJ2-1 TRBV7-9 TRBD1 - TGTGCCAGCAGCTTAGGGGACAGGGGGCAGCAGTTCTTC CASSLGDRGQQFF
TRBJ2-7 TRBV6-2/TRBV6-3 TRBD1 - TGTGCCAGCAGTTACTCGATACGTAGGACAGGGGACGAGCAGTACTTC CASSYSIRRTGDEQYF
TRBJ1-1 TRBV6-6 - few TGTGCCAGCAGTTATTACGGAGGGACGAACACTGAAGCTTTCTTT CASSYYGGTNTEAFF
TRBJ2-2 TRBV20-1 - - TGCAGTGCTAGAGATCACGGGGGCTGGAATACCGGGGAGCTGTTTTTT CSARDHGGWNTGELFF
TRBJ2-5 TRBV29-1 - - TGCAGCGTTGAAAGGTTCGAGTTCCGGGAGACCCAGTACTTC CSVERFEFRETQYF
TRBJ1-2 TRBV12-3/TRBV12-4 TRBD1 few TGTGCCAGCGGCGTAGTCCAGGGGGGTGCCTACACCTTC CASGVVQGGAYTF
TRBJ2-5 TRBV2 - many TGTGCCAGCAGGCTCGGACACCAAGAGACCCAGTACTTC CASRLGHQETQYF
TRBJ2-7 TRBV7-2 - - TGTGCCTGCAGCTCAGGAGGGGCTAGCTCCTACGAGCAGTACTTC CACSSGGASSYEQYF
TRBJ2-5 TRBV6-2/TRBV6-3 TRBD2 - TGTGCCACCTCCTTAGCGGGGCCCCAAGAGACCCAGTACTTC CATSLAGPQETQYF
TRBJ2-5 TRBV12-3/TRBV12-4 TRBD2 many TGTGCCAGCAGTTTGACTAGCGGGGCCACCGGGACCCAGTACTTC CASSLTSGATGTQYF
TRBJ2-5 TRBV7-7 - - TGTGCTAGCAGCCCCGGGGCGAACCAAGAGACCCAGTACTTC CASSPGANQETQYF
TRBJ1-5 TRBV2 TRBD1 few TGTGCCAGCAGTGGGACAGGGGCTGGCAATCAGCCCCAGCATTTT CASSGTGAGNQPQHF
TRBJ1-2 TRBV28 - few TGTGCCAGCAGTTCGGGCCATACTAACTATGGCTACACCTTC CASSSGHTNYGYTF
TRBJ1-2 TRBV20-1 - - TGCAGTGCTAGAGGCCGGACAGCTATTAACTATGGCTACACCTTC CSARGRTAINYGYTF
TRBJ2-5 TRBV9 TRBD2 - TGTGCCAGCAGCCCCGGACTAGCGGGGGACTACCAAGAGACCCAGTACTTC CASSPGLAGDYQETQYF
TRBJ2-7 TRBV6-6 - - TGTGCCAGCAGCTTGGACAGCCTCGAGCAGTACTTC CASSLDSLEQYF
TRBJ1-6 TRBV12-3/TRBV12-4 TRBD1 - TGTGCCAGCAGGAAAGCCGGGACAGGGACTTCACCCCTCCACTTT CASRKAGTGTSPLHF
TRBJ2-5 TRBV4-3 TRBD2 many TGCGCCAGCAGCCAAGATGCGCCTAGCGGGGTTTATGAGGAGACCCAGTACTTC CASSQDAPSGVYEETQYF
TRBJ1-6 TRBV11-2 - - TGTGCCAGCAGCTTATCACACACGTATAATTCACCCCTCCACTTT CASSLSHTYNSPLHF
TRBJ2-5 TRBV7-2 - - TGTGCCAGCAACCAATATTACCAAGAGACCCAGTACTTC CASNQYYQETQYF
TRBJ2-5 TRBV24-1 - few TGTGCCACCAGCCACAGGTCATGGGAGACCCAGTACTTC CATSHRSWETQYF
TRBJ2-7 TRBV12-3/TRBV12-4 TRBD1 - TGTGCCAGCAGTGGACCCCGGGACAGGGACGACAATGAGCAGTACTTC CASSGPRDRDDNEQYF
TRBJ2-5 TRBV9 TRBD2 few TGTGCCAGCAGCGTAGAGCTAGCGGGGGGGCGAGAGACCCAGTACTTC CASSVELAGGRETQYF
TRBJ1-2 TRBV6-5 - - TGTGCCAGCAGTTACTCCCTTCAGGGAAGCTATGGCTACACCTTC CASSYSLQGSYGYTF
TRBJ2-7 TRBV27 TRBD2 few TGTGCCAGCAGTGTAACTAGCGGGGGGAAGAACGAGCAGTACTTC CASSVTSGGKNEQYF